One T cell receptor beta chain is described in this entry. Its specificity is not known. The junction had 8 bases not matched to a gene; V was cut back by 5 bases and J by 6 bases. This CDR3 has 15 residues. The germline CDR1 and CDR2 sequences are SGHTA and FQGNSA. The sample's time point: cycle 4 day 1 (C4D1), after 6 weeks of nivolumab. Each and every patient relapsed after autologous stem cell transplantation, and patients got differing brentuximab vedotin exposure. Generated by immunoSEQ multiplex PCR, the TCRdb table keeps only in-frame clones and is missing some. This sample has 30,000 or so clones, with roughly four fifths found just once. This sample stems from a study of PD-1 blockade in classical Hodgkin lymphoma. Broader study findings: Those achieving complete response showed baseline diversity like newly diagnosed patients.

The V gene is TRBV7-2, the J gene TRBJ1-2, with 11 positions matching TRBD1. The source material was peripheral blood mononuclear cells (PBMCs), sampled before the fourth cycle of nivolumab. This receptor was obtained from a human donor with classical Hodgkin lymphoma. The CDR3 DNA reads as TGTGCCAGCAGCCGGGACAGGGGGGCAGGGAATGGCTACACCTTC. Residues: CASSRDRGAGNGYTF.